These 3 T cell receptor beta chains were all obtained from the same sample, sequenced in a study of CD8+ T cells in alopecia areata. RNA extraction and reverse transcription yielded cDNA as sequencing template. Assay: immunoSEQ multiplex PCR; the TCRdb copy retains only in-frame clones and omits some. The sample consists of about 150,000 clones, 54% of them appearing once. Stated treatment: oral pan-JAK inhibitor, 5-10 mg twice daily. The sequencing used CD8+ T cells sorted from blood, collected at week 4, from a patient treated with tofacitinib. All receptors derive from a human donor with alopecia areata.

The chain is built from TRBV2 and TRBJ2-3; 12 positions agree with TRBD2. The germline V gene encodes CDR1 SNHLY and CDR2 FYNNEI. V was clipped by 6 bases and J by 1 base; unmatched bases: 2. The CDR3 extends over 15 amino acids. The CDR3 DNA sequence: TGTGCCAGCAGCCGGACTAGCGGGGGCACAGATACGCAGTATTTT. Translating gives CASSRTSGGTDTQYF.

The CDR3: CASSLSDSNYGYTF. CDR3 DNA sequence: TGTGCCAGCAGCTTGAGCGACAGCAACTATGGCTACACCTTC. The genes are TRBV7-9 and TRBJ1-2; perhaps TRBD1 as D (5 bases). Trimming removed 3 bases at V and 2 bases at J, with 10 bases between. Germline V lookup: CDR1 SEHNR, CDR2 FQNEAQ (reference sequence). This CDR3 has 14 residues.

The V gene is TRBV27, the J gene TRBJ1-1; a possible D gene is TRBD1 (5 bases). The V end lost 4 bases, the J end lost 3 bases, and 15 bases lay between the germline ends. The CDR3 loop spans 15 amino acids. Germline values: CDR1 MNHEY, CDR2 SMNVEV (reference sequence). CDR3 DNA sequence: TGTGCCAGCAGTTCCAATACGGACACCGACACTGAAGCTTTCTTT. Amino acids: CASSSNTDTDTEAFF.